Below, 6 T cell receptor beta chains from the same sample are listed, as sequenced in a study of cytomegalovirus exposure and HLA in healthy donors. Primers: 60 Vbeta forward and 13 Jbeta reverse. Clones were read by immunoSEQ multiplex PCR, and TCRdb kept only the in-frame ones, dropping some. The table shows some 87,000 clones, with 77% occurring only once. Material for sequencing was PBMCs. These receptors were collected from a man aged 50-59 years in good health and CMV-seropositive.

This clone was counted only a few times. The J gene is TRBJ2-3, the V gene TRBV19, with 8 positions matching TRBD2. This CDR3 has 17 amino acids. Germline-derived CDR1 and CDR2 are LNHDA and SQIVND (reference sequence). V lost 0 bases, J lost 1 base, and 6 bases stayed unmatched. The CDR3: CASSIDQGRGGTDTQYF. The CDR3 DNA reads TGTGCCAGTAGTATAGATCAGGGGCGGGGGGGCACAGATACGCAGTATTTT.

CDR3 residues: CATARGLKETQYF. The CDR3 nucleotides are TGTGCCACCGCCCGGGGGTTAAAAGAGACCCAGTACTTC. The chain employs TRBV19 and TRBJ2-5; D possibly corresponds to TRBD2 (6 bases). There are 13 residues in the CDR3. V lost 10 bases and J lost 3, with 15 bases in between. CDR1 and CDR2 from the germline V gene are LNHDA and SQIVND (reference sequence). Full variable domain (remainder filled in from reference TRBV19 and TRBJ2-5): DGGITQSPKYLFRKEGQNVTLSCEQNLNHDAMYWYRQDPGQGLRLIYYSQIVNDFQKGDIAEGYSVSREKKESFPLTVTSAQKNPTAFYLCATARGLKETQYFGPGTRLLVL.

This clone was seen a single time. The chain carries TRBV6-5 and TRBJ1-1; D gene ambiguous. The V end was cut by 5 bases, the J end by 3 bases, with 10 bases between. This CDR3 spans 13 amino acids. Germline lookup yields CDR1 MNHEY and CDR2 SVGAGI. DNA for the CDR3: TGTGCCAGCAGTCGTCCCGGGGACACTGAAGCTTTCTTT. Protein sequence: CASSRPGDTEAFF.

The genes are TRBV9 and TRBJ1-1; 11 bases map to TRBD1. The ends lost 2 bases at V and 6 bases at J; junction bases unmatched: 6. The CDR3 loop spans 15 amino acids. Germline V lookup: CDR1 SGDLS, CDR2 YYNGEE. The CDR3 loop reads CASSVAGQGGSEAFF. CDR3 nucleotide sequence: TGTGCCAGCAGCGTCGCGGGACAGGGGGGTTCTGAAGCTTTCTTT.

V usage is TRBV9 and J usage is TRBJ2-7; D might be TRBD1 (6 bases). Trimming cost V 2 bases and J 3 bases, with 9 bases left between them. The CDR3 loop spans 13 amino acids. Per the germline V gene, CDR1 is SGDLS and CDR2 is YYNGEE. In nucleotides, the CDR3 is TGTGCCAGCAGCGTGGCACAGGGCTACGAGCAGTACTTC. Residues: CASSVAQGYEQYF.

The table lists this clone with a few counts. The rearrangement uses TRBV30 and TRBJ1-6; D possibly corresponds to TRBD1 (5 bases). V gave up 0 bases and J gave up 5 bases, with 11 bases separating them. This CDR3 region has 15 residues. The germline V gene has CDR1 GTSNPN and CDR2 SVGIG (reference sequence). DNA for the CDR3: TGTGCCTGGAGTGTACTTACAGGAGATAATTCACCCCTCCACTTT. Protein product: CAWSVLTGDNSPLHF. Supplemented by reference TRBV30 and TRBJ1-6, the full variable domain reads SQTIHQWPATLVQPVGSPLSLECTVEGTSNPNLYWYRQAAGRGLQLLFYSVGIGQISSEVPQNLSASRPQDRQFILSSKKLLLSDSGFYLCAWSVLTGDNSPLHFGNGTRLTVT.